The TCR beta chain described here comes from a study of chemoradiotherapy in HPV16-positive cancers. Study-wide points: Better recurrence-free survival went with HPV-responsive T-cell expansion in HPV16-positive patients. Candidate HPV-specific clones and E7-related TCR motifs grew in tumor during treatment. Functional assays defining HPV-specific T cells used only a couple of HPV16-positive patients.

As concerns this clone: Its matching antigen is unknown.

CDR1 SGHNT and CDR2 YENEEA come from the germline V gene. V was pared by 2 bases and J by 10 bases, with 14 bases between. The CDR3 length is 13 residues. Repeated repertoire sampling spanned the course of chemoradiotherapy. Clones were sequenced by immunoSEQ multiplex PCR, and TCRdb holds only the in-frame ones, with some missing. The table includes several thousand clones, roughly 80% detected once. The source of this sequence is a human donor with HPV-associated anogenital cancer. This chain links TRBV11-3 with TRBJ1-1; D ambiguous. This specimen was collected from a patient who underwent chemoradiotherapy. CDR3 nucleotide sequence: TGTGCCAGCAGCTTAACCCCAGGAAGAGGAGCTTTCTTT. Encoded protein: CASSLTPGRGAFF.